The 13 T cell receptor beta chains given below trace back to one sample, sequenced in a study of T cell responses to AZD1222 COVID-19 vaccine (dated by TCRdb to about 2021). The time point label, as the study defines it: about 28 days (+/-7) after the second vaccine dose. The receptor library was made with the immunoSEQ multiplex PCR assay. Held by TCRdb, this immuneACCESS table contains in-frame sequences only and omits some clones. Under half of the omission traces to an unresolved V gene where checked; the cause of the rest is unknown. The sample includes about 140,000 clones, with roughly 93% observed a single time. Approximately 6.8% of the sample belongs to the ten largest clones. Sequences were derived from peripheral blood, sampled 28 days after the second AZD1222 dose. These receptors all come from an adult who received the AZD1222 COVID-19 vaccine.

The V gene is TRBV6-1, the J gene TRBJ2-1; 10 bases align to TRBD1. The trim removed 4 bases at V and 4 bases at J, leaving 4 bases unmatched. The CDR3 has 15 amino acids. CDR1 is MNHNS and CDR2 is SASEGT in the germline V gene. CDR3 DNA: TGTGCCAGCAGTGGAAGGGGACAGGGGTACAATGAGCAGTTCTTC. Its protein is CASSGRGQGYNEQFF.

J is TRBJ1-2 and V is TRBV5-1; D is perhaps TRBD1 (5 bases). Trimming left V 4 bases short and J 0 bases short, with 19 bases between. Germline loops: CDR1 SGHRS, CDR2 YFSETQ. This CDR3 comprises 17 residues. In nucleotides, the CDR3 is TGCGCCAGCAGCCCCGTTGGGGCCCTGGGAGCTAACTATGGCTACACCTTC. Translated: CASSPVGALGANYGYTF.

This chain uses TRBV27 with TRBJ1-5; the D gene is possibly TRBD1 (5 bases). The V end lost 8 bases, the J end lost 4 bases, and 15 bases lay between the germline ends. The germline gives CDR1 MNHEY, CDR2 SMNVEV (reference sequence). There are 14 residues in the CDR3. The chain's CDR3 is CASSGGWGNQPQHF. CDR3 nucleotides: TGTGCCAGCTCAGGAGGTTGGGGGAATCAGCCCCAGCATTTT.

V usage is TRBV4-2 and J usage is TRBJ2-1; D not resolved. The length of the CDR3 is 15 residues. CDR1 is LGHNA, CDR2 YNFKEQ, per germline. V gave up 0 bases and J gave up 1 base, with 7 bases separating them. CDR3 nucleotide sequence: TGTGCCAGCAGCCAAGAGTATAGTTCCTACAATGAGCAGTTCTTC. It specifies CASSQEYSSYNEQFF.

V and J are TRBV9 and TRBJ1-1; 9 bases line up with TRBD1. The ends lost 0 bases at V and 6 bases at J; junction bases unmatched: 3. CDR1 is SGDLS, CDR2 YYNGEE, per germline. The CDR3 extends over 14 amino acids. The CDR3 spells CASSVGQGGPEAFF. In nucleotides, the CDR3 is TGTGCCAGCAGCGTAGGACAGGGGGGTCCTGAAGCTTTCTTT.

The V call is TRBV7-9, the J call TRBJ1-1; TRBD1 aligns across 8 bases. Per germline, CDR1 SEHNR and CDR2 FQNEAQ (reference sequence). V was pared by 1 base and J by 4 bases, with 8 bases of the junction left unmatched. This CDR3 has 16 amino acids. CDR3 coding DNA: TGTGCCAGCAGCTTAGGGACAGGGAATTTTGCCACTGAAGCTTTCTTT. This translates into CASSLGTGNFATEAFF.

The chain carries TRBV7-3 and TRBJ1-2, with D perhaps matching TRBD1 (5 bases). Germline V CDR1 and CDR2: SGHTA, FQGTGA. Trimming removed 0 bases at V and 3 bases at J, with 11 bases between. The CDR3 loop spans 15 amino acids. The CDR3 sequence is CASSLTTGLDYGYTF. CDR3 coding DNA: TGTGCCAGCAGCTTAACCACGGGGCTGGACTATGGCTACACCTTC.

This clone has only one observation. The chain links TRBV7-2 to TRBJ1-1, with TRBD1 identical over 9 bases. Germline CDR1 SGHTA, CDR2 FQGNSA. The CDR3 totals 16 residues. Trimming cost V 4 bases and J 0 bases; bases outside gene matches: 6. The CDR3 protein is CASSSGQGFVNTEAFF. The CDR3 DNA reads as TGTGCCAGCAGCTCCGGACAGGGGTTTGTGAACACTGAAGCTTTCTTT. Based on the CDR3 plus reference TRBV7-2 and TRBJ1-1, the full variable domain is GAGVSQSPSNKVTEKGKDVELRCDPISGHTALYWYRQSLGQGLEFLIYFQGNSAPDKSGLPSDRFSAERTGGSVSTLTIQRTQQEDSAVYLCASSSGQGFVNTEAFFGQGTRLTVV.

This clone has a single count. The chain carries TRBV27 and TRBJ1-2, with 8 bases that match TRBD1. The J segment lost 7 bases and the V segment lost 5 bases, leaving 12 bases of the junction unmatched. Germline CDR1 is MNHEY and CDR2 is SMNVEV (reference sequence). The CDR3 spans 15 residues. CDR3 protein: CASSGFPGGLGGYTF. In DNA form, the CDR3 reads TGTGCCAGCAGTGGCTTCCCAGGGGGCCTTGGTGGCTACACCTTC.

This clone was detected once. This chain joins TRBV4-1 and TRBJ2-7; 7 nucleotides match TRBD1. Germline loops: CDR1 MGHRA, CDR2 YSYEKL. The CDR3 runs 17 residues. The J segment lost 3 bases and the V segment lost 2 bases, leaving 13 bases of the junction unmatched. CDR3 bases: TGCGCCAGCAGCCAAAGGCCGACTTTTACAGGGGACTACGAGCAGTACTTC. This codes for CASSQRPTFTGDYEQYF.

V and J are TRBV6-1 and TRBJ1-6; TRBD1 is a possible D gene (5 bases). The CDR3 length is 15 residues. Germline loops: CDR1 MNHNS, CDR2 SASEGT. V was trimmed by 2 bases and J by 6 bases, leaving 11 bases between them. In DNA, the CDR3 is TGTGCCAGCAGTGAAAGGGGTACAACTAATTCACCCCTCCACTTT. This translates into CASSERGTTNSPLHF.

The CDR3 region is CASSQQEGQFSYEQYF. Here the CDR3 DNA reads TGTGCCAGCAGCCAGCAGGAAGGACAGTTCTCCTACGAGCAGTACTTC. J is TRBJ2-7 and V is TRBV3-1 (or the pseudogene TRBV3-2); D might be TRBD1 (6 bases). The CDR3 covers 16 residues. Germline V lookup: CDR1 LGHDT, CDR2 YNNKEL (reference sequence). V lost 3 bases to trimming and J lost 0 bases, with 15 bases between them.

V is TRBV12-3 or TRBV12-4 and J is TRBJ1-1, with 8 bases identical to TRBD1. The CDR3 spans 13 residues. V trimming: 7 bases; J trimming: 7 bases; junction bases outside the gene matches: 8. CDR3 amino acids: CASKQGQASEAFF. In nucleotides, the CDR3 is TGTGCCAGCAAACAGGGACAGGCTAGTGAAGCTTTCTTT.